The 12 T cell receptor beta chains listed next were all sequenced from one sample in a study of blood T cell repertoires in COVID-19 (dated by TCRdb to about 2020). The library was obtained by the immunoSEQ multiplex PCR assay. Entries here come from immuneACCESS through TCRdb and include only in-frame sequences with V and J called. Some clones fail to appear in such tables; in the studies checked, an unresolved V gene covers under half of the shortfall, and the cause of the remainder is unknown. The sample table shows fewer than 250,000 clones, and roughly 87% are seen once. The leading ten clones occupy around 2.6% of the sample. The specimen was PBMCs or T cells enriched from blood (not recorded which). These receptors came from a woman in her twenties or thirties with acute COVID-19.

Written as DNA, the CDR3 is TGTGCCAGCAGTTTGGCGACTTATGAACCGTTCTTC. Residues: CASSLATYEPFF. V gene TRBV12-3 or TRBV12-4 combines with J gene TRBJ2-1; D gene unclear. CDR3 length: 12 residues. V was trimmed by 3 bases and J by 15 bases, leaving 15 bases between them.

The CDR3 region has the DNA TGTGCCAGCAGTCGGGACAGAGTCTATGGCTACACCTTC. This encodes CASSRDRVYGYTF. The chain joins TRBV12-3 or TRBV12-4 to TRBJ1-2, with TRBD1 identical over 7 bases. V trimming: 5 bases; J trimming: 4 bases; junction bases outside the gene matches: 4. This CDR3 region has 13 residues.

The V call is TRBV11-2, the J call TRBJ1-1, with unresolved D. The V end was cut by 5 bases, the J end by 3 bases, with 13 bases between. The germline V gene encodes CDR1 SGHAT and CDR2 FQNNGV. The CDR3 length is 14 residues. In DNA form, the CDR3 reads TGTGCCAGCAGCCGAAAGACATCGTACACTGAAGCTTTCTTT. It codes for CASSRKTSYTEAFF.

The chain is built from TRBV19 and TRBJ1-5; a possible D gene is TRBD1 (5 bases). The CDR3 runs to 15 residues. V was clipped by 1 base and J by 5 bases, with 12 bases between them. Germline V CDR1 and CDR2: LNHDA, SQIVND (reference sequence). CDR3 sequence reads: CASSIVGKGDQPQHF. The CDR3 DNA is TGTGCCAGTAGTATAGTAGGGAAAGGGGATCAGCCCCAGCATTTT. Complete variable domain (other parts from reference TRBV19 and TRBJ1-5): DGGITQSPKYLFRKEGQNVTLSCEQNLNHDAMYWYRQDPGQGLRLIYYSQIVNDFQKGDIAEGYSVSREKKESFPLTVTSAQKNPTAFYLCASSIVGKGDQPQHFGDGTRLSIL.

V is TRBV4-1 and J is TRBJ1-1; 8 bases align to TRBD1. CDR1 and CDR2 (germline): MGHRA, YSYEKL. The CDR3 spans 16 residues. Germline trimming cut 0 bases from V and 0 bases from J; bases unmatched to any gene: 3. In DNA, the CDR3 is TGCGCCAGCAGCCAAGAAGGGGACAGGCTGAACACTGAAGCTTTCTTT. Residues: CASSQEGDRLNTEAFF.

This clone has only one observation. The chain joins TRBV28 to TRBJ2-7; 12 nucleotides agree with TRBD1. CDR3 length equals 17 residues. J was trimmed by 5 bases and V by 3 bases; bases with no gene match: 11. Germline values: CDR1 MDHEN, CDR2 SYDVKM. DNA of the CDR3: TGTGCCAGCAGTTTCCCCGGTCGGGGACAGGGGGCTCACGAGCAGTACTTC. It is translated as CASSFPGRGQGAHEQYF.

This chain joins TRBV4-1 and TRBJ1-3; weak D call: TRBD1 (6 bases). The V gene's germline CDR1 is MGHRA and CDR2 YSYEKL. Trimming took off 0 bases at V and 2 bases at J, with 11 bases between the two ends. The CDR3 has 16 amino acids. CDR3 bases: TGCGCCAGCAGCCAAGAAGGGGGACAAGCTGGAAACACCATATATTTT. Protein sequence: CASSQEGGQAGNTIYF.

The chain has TRBV7-6 and TRBJ2-7, with D possibly TRBD2 on 7 matching bases. This CDR3 comprises 15 residues. Trimming took 0 bases from V and 3 from J, leaving 12 bases between them. Germline V lookup: CDR1 SGHVS, CDR2 FNYEAQ. This CDR3 reads CASSLAGGPDYEQYF. Here the CDR3 DNA reads TGTGCCAGCAGCTTAGCGGGGGGGCCGGACTACGAGCAGTACTTC. Complete variable domain (other parts from reference TRBV7-6 and TRBJ2-7): GAGVSQSPRYKVTKRGQDVALRCDPISGHVSLYWYRQALGQGPEFLTYFNYEAQQDKSGLPNDRFSAERPEGSISTLTIQRTEQRDSAMYRCASSLAGGPDYEQYFGPGTRLTVT.

The chain recombines TRBV29-1 with TRBJ2-2, with D uncertain. This CDR3 is built from 13 residues. CDR1 and CDR2 from the germline V gene are SQVTM and ANQGSEA. V was shortened by 2 bases and J by 0 bases, with 4 bases between the two germline ends. The CDR3 region has the DNA TGCAGCGTTGAACCAGCGAACACCGGGGAGCTGTTTTTT. Amino acids: CSVEPANTGELFF.

CDR3 coding DNA: TGTGCCAGCTCACCCGGACAGGGGGCGATTGGCCAGCCCCAGCATTTT. It encodes CASSPGQGAIGQPQHF. The J gene is TRBJ1-5, the V gene TRBV18; 11 bases match TRBD1. In germline, CDR1 is KGHSH, CDR2 LQKENI. The junction had 8 bases not matched to a gene; V was cut back by 3 bases and J by 7 bases. The CDR3 contains 16 residues.

J is TRBJ1-1 and V is TRBV7-9; weak D call: TRBD1 (5 bases). With 3 bases removed from V and 5 bases from J, the gap between germline ends came to 13 bases. Looked up from germline, CDR1 is SEHNR and CDR2 is FQNEAQ (reference sequence). CDR3 length: 14 amino acids. The CDR3 DNA reads as TGTGCCAGCAGCTTGGGAAATGGGGGGACTGAAGCTTTCTTT. It encodes CASSLGNGGTEAFF.

This chain joins TRBV7-9 and TRBJ1-2; no clear D gene. This CDR3 has 13 residues. V lost 5 bases and J lost 0, with 7 bases in between. From germline, CDR1 is SEHNR and CDR2 FQNEAQ (reference sequence). CDR3 residues: CASSGEANYGYTF. The DNA of the CDR3 is TGTGCCAGCAGCGGCGAGGCTAACTATGGCTACACCTTC.